Below are 21 T cell receptor beta chains sequenced from a single sample in a study of identical twins. TCRdb ran MiXCR on the 5' RACE reads and lists one entry per CDR3 protein. The sample consists of hundreds of thousands of distinct CDR3 sequences, 10% to 15% of them appearing once. This same sample was also taken into another study, of yellow fever vaccine responses in identical twins.

The sample consisted of PBMCs. All receptors come from a woman aged 18 to 35 in good health.

Only a few counts were recorded for this clonotype. This chain connects TRBV2 to TRBJ2-7, with a tentative D call TRBD1 (6 bases). The CDR3 length is 13 residues. The germline V gene encodes CDR1 SNHLY and CDR2 FYNNEI. Between the trimmed V and J ends, which lost 7 bases and 2 bases, there was a span of 12 bases. CDR3 sequence: CASTGQSTYEQYF. CDR3 coding DNA: TGTGCCAGCACCGGACAGTCGACCTACGAGCAGTACTTC.

At least ten counts were recorded for this clonotype. The V call is TRBV12-3 or TRBV12-4, the J call TRBJ2-5; TRBD2 aligns across 11 bases. The CDR3 totals 17 residues. V lost 4 bases, J lost 1 base, and 8 bases stayed unmatched. DNA for the CDR3: TGTGCCAGCAGTTCCGGGACTAGCGGAGCTACCCAAGAGACCCAGTACTTC. Translated: CASSSGTSGATQETQYF.

This sequence joins TRBV27 and TRBJ2-1, with TRBD2 matching 10 bases. The CDR3 spans 19 residues. The J segment lost 1 base and the V segment lost 9 bases, leaving 18 bases of the junction unmatched. Per germline, CDR1 MNHEY and CDR2 SMNVEV (reference sequence). CDR3 sequence (DNA): TGTGCCAGTTACGACAGCGGGAGGGGCTTCGGGGGGTCCTACAATGAGCAGTTCTTC. Translating it yields CASYDSGRGFGGSYNEQFF.

The rearrangement joins TRBV12-3 or TRBV12-4 to TRBJ1-3, with TRBD1 as a possible D gene (5 bases). The CDR3 has 14 residues. With 7 bases removed from V and 0 bases from J, the gap between germline ends came to 10 bases. CDR3 sequence (DNA): TGTGCCAGCAATTGGGGCTTCTCTGGAAACACCATATATTTT. It encodes CASNWGFSGNTIYF.

Only a few counts were recorded for this clonotype. This chain connects TRBV29-1 to TRBJ2-7; no definite D call. This CDR3 region has 14 residues. Germline lookup yields CDR1 SQVTM and CDR2 ANQGSEA. Trimming removed 4 bases from V and 3 bases from J, with 16 bases in between. CDR3: CSVAQGRRIYEQYF. CDR3 DNA: TGCAGCGTTGCCCAAGGACGTCGGATCTACGAGCAGTACTTC.

This clonotype was observed a few times. The rearrangement uses TRBV28 and TRBJ2-7; 9 bases align to TRBD2. V lost 4 bases, J lost 4 bases, and 8 bases stayed unmatched. The CDR3 is 15 amino acids. CDR1 and CDR2 (germline): MDHEN, SYDVKM. The CDR3 sequence is CASSSFSGSFYEQYF. Here the CDR3 DNA reads TGTGCCAGCAGTTCCTTTAGCGGGAGTTTTTACGAGCAGTACTTC.

This clonotype was observed a few times. J is TRBJ2-1 and V is TRBV5-1, with 9 bases that match TRBD1. The CDR3 runs 15 residues. CDR1 and CDR2 (germline): SGHRS, YFSETQ. V gave up 4 bases and J gave up 2 bases; unmatched junction bases: 4. The CDR3: CASSEGQGTYNEQFF. The CDR3 DNA reads TGCGCCAGCAGCGAGGGACAGGGCACCTACAATGAGCAGTTCTTC. Variable domain in full (rest from reference TRBV5-1 and TRBJ2-1): KAGVTQTPRYLIKTRGQQVTLSCSPISGHRSVSWYQQTPGQGLQFLFEYFSETQRNKGNFPGRFSGRQFSNSRSEMNVSTLELGDSALYLCASSEGQGTYNEQFFGPGTRLTVL.

This chain uses TRBV7-8 with TRBJ2-7; 11 nucleotides agree with TRBD2. The germline V gene has CDR1 SGHVS and CDR2 FQNEAQ. Losses at the gene ends were 4 bases for V and 0 bases for J; bases not matched to a gene: 8. The CDR3 loop spans 17 amino acids. For the CDR3, the DNA is TGTGCCAGCAGCTCTACCCGACTAGCGGGGAGCTCCTACGAGCAGTACGTC. This gives the protein CASSSTRLAGSSYEQYV.

The rearrangement joins TRBV2 to TRBJ2-1; 9 positions match TRBD2. V shed 4 bases, J shed 7 bases, and the junction held 8 bases outside the gene matches. CDR1 and CDR2 (germline): SNHLY, FYNNEI. The CDR3 contains 15 residues. The CDR3 DNA follows: TGTGCCAGCAGTGCGGGGAGCGGGAGGCCAAATGAGCAGTTCTTC. It is translated as CASSAGSGRPNEQFF.

The chain is built from TRBV12-3 or TRBV12-4 and TRBJ1-5, with D possibly being TRBD1 (6 bases). There are 14 residues in the CDR3. Deletions cut 3 bases from V and 3 bases from J, with 9 bases between. The DNA of the CDR3 is TGTGCCAGCAGTTTCCCAGGGGCCAATCAGCCCCAGCATTTT. Residues: CASSFPGANQPQHF.

Many counts were recorded for this clonotype. This sequence joins TRBV12-3 or TRBV12-4 and TRBJ2-2; TRBD1 matches at 9 bases. V shed 2 bases, J shed 6 bases, and the junction held 1 base outside the gene matches. This CDR3 has 14 residues. CDR3: CASSLWDRAGELFF. The CDR3 DNA reads as TGTGCCAGCAGTTTATGGGACAGGGCCGGGGAGCTGTTTTTT.

This clonotype was seen a few times. V and J are TRBV27 and TRBJ2-1; the match to TRBD1 covers 7 bases. Germline CDR1 MNHEY, CDR2 SMNVEV (reference sequence). V lost 6 bases to trimming and J lost 3 bases; unmatched junction nucleotides: 8. The CDR3 runs 15 residues. CDR3 sequence: CASSPSGTVYNEQFF. In DNA form, the CDR3 reads TGTGCCAGCAGCCCGTCCGGGACAGTCTACAATGAGCAGTTCTTC.

CDR3 region: CASSQDRSRGLRETQYF. CDR3 bases: TGCGCCAGCAGCCAAGATAGGTCGCGGGGGTTACGAGAGACCCAGTACTTC. The J gene is TRBJ2-5, the V gene TRBV4-1; 7 bases fit TRBD2. CDR3 size: 17 residues. The V segment lost 0 bases and the J segment 4 bases; nucleotides outside the gene matches: 11. Germline loops: CDR1 MGHRA, CDR2 YSYEKL.

The V gene is TRBV15, the J gene TRBJ2-1; D perhaps matches TRBD2 (5 bases). Trimming removed 0 bases at V and 8 bases at J, with 8 bases between. This CDR3 contains 13 residues. Germline V gene sequence: CDR1 LNHNV, CDR2 YYDKDF (reference sequence). The CDR3 DNA is TGTGCCACCAGCAGAGATCTGCGGGATGAGCAGTTCTTC. Protein product: CATSRDLRDEQFF.

This clonotype was recorded a few times. CDR3 in DNA: TGCGCCAGCAGCCATTTGGTAGCGGGGGTCCCTGCGTACAATGAGCAGTTCTTC. This codes for CASSHLVAGVPAYNEQFF. This chain joins TRBV4-1 and TRBJ2-1, with 9 nucleotides matching TRBD2. CDR1 and CDR2 from the germline V gene are MGHRA and YSYEKL. V lost 3 bases and J lost 4; bases outside the gene matches: 13. This CDR3 contains 18 residues.

This clonotype was seen repeatedly, ten times or more. The chain links TRBV5-1 to TRBJ2-3, with D hard to call. The germline gives CDR1 SGHRS, CDR2 YFSETQ. The CDR3 has 15 amino acids. The germline V and J ends were trimmed by 0 bases and 2 bases, with 10 bases remaining between them. As DNA, the CDR3 is TGCGCCAGCAGCTTGGATCCCCACATCACAGATACGCAGTATTTT. This sequence encodes CASSLDPHITDTQYF.

This clonotype occurred a few times. This sequence joins TRBV7-8 and TRBJ1-1; no reliable D call. This CDR3 is built from 13 residues. Germline CDR1 and CDR2: SGHVS and FQNEAQ. V was cut by 1 base and J by 3 bases, with 6 bases left in between. CDR3 DNA: TGTGCCAGCAGCTTAGAAGCAGACACTGAAGCTTTCTTT. Residues: CASSLEADTEAFF.

The chain employs TRBV27 and TRBJ2-3; TRBD2 aligns across 8 bases. The CDR3 covers 19 residues. V lost 4 bases, J lost 0 bases, and 15 bases stayed unmatched. Germline V gene data show CDR1 as MNHEY and CDR2 as SMNVEV (reference sequence). This chain's CDR3 is CASSSASGWFGPSTDTQYF. The CDR3 coding sequence is TGTGCCAGCAGTTCTGCTAGCGGGTGGTTCGGCCCTAGCACAGATACGCAGTATTTT.

The table lists this clonotype with a few counts. J is TRBJ2-3 and V is TRBV12-3 or TRBV12-4, with D possibly TRBD2 on 6 matching bases. This CDR3 has 16 residues. V gave up 6 bases and J gave up 5 bases, with 21 bases separating them. The CDR3 is CASSPHGGVGIDTQYF. The DNA of the CDR3 is TGTGCCAGCAGCCCCCATGGAGGGGTAGGCATAGATACGCAGTATTTT.

This clonotype was seen a few times. The chain joins TRBV9 to TRBJ1-6, with 8 bases lining up with TRBD1. CDR1 is SGDLS and CDR2 is YYNGEE in the germline V gene. The trim removed 1 base at V and 10 bases at J, leaving 10 bases unmatched. The CDR3 contains 16 residues. The CDR3, as DNA: TGTGCCAGCAGCGTAACAGGGGGAGCCCTTTTGTCACCCCTCCACTTT. Translation gives CASSVTGGALLSPLHF. Variable domain in full (rest from reference TRBV9 and TRBJ1-6): DSGVTQTPKHLITATGQRVTLRCSPRSGDLSVYWYQQSLDQGLQFLIQYYNGEERAKGNILERFSAQQFPDLHSELNLSSLELGDSALYFCASSVTGGALLSPLHFGNGTRLTVT.

The CDR3 loop reads CASSLGRGYDGYTF. For the CDR3, the DNA is TGTGCCAGCAGTCTAGGCAGGGGGTATGATGGCTACACCTTC. The gene calls are TRBV27 and TRBJ1-2, with TRBD1 identical over 7 bases. J lost 6 bases, V lost 5 bases, and 9 bases had no gene match. CDR3 length: 14 amino acids. Per germline, CDR1 MNHEY and CDR2 SMNVEV (reference sequence).